Sequencing of this T cell receptor (beta chain) was carried out in a study of blood T cell repertoires in COVID-19. Recovered status applied to Cohort 3 donors who had two consecutive negative PCRs. It also applied to those with clearance or with symptom resolution. Per the original data handling: For nucleated cells, counts were estimated from reference gene primer amplification. The method was immunoSEQ multiplex PCR; TCRdb's version includes in-frame clones alone and lacks a portion of them. V and J calls and clone size come straight from that table; D and trimming were deduced from the DNA. The repertoire has a few hundred thousand clones, around nine tenths of them found once; the top ten carry approximately 5%. Germline lookup yields CDR1 MNHEY and CDR2 SMNVEV (reference sequence). V lost 5 bases and J lost 1; bases outside the gene matches: 5. The CDR3 contains 15 residues.

The rearrangement joins TRBV27 to TRBJ2-3, with 8 bases lining up with TRBD2. Material: PBMCs or T cells enriched from blood (not recorded which). The clonotype originates from a woman aged 30 to 39 who had recovered from COVID-19. This chain's CDR3 is CASSDGGGGTDTQYF. CDR3 in DNA: TGTGCCAGCAGTGACGGGGGGGGAGGCACAGATACGCAGTATTTT.